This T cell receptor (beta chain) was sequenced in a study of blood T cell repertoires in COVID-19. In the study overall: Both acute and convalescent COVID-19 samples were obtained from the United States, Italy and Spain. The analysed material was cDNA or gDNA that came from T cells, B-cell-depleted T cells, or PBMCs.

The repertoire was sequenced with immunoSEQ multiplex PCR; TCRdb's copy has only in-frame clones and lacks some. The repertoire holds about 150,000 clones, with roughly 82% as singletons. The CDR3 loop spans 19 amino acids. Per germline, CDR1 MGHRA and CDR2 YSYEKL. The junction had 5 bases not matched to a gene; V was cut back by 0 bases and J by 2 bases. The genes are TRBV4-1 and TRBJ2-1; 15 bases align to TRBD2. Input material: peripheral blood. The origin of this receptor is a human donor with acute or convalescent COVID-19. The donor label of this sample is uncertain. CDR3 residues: CASSQEGLAGGPAYNEQFF. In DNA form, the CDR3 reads TGCGCCAGCAGCCAAGAAGGACTAGCGGGGGGGCCGGCCTACAATGAGCAGTTCTTC.